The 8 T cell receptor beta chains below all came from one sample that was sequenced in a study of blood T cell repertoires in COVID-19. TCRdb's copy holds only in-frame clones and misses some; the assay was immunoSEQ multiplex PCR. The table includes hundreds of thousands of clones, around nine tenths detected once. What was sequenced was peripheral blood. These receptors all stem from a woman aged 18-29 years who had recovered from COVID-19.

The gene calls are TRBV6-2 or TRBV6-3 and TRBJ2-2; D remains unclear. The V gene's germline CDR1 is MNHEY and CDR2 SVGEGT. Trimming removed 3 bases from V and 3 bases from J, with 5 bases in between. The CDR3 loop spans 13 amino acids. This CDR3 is CASSYGDTGELFF. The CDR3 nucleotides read TGTGCCAGCAGTTATGGAGACACCGGGGAGCTGTTTTTT.

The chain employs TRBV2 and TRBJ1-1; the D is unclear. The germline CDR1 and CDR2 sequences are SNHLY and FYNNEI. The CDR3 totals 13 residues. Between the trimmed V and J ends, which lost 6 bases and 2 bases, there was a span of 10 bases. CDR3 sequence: CASSRESNTEAFF. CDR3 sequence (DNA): TGTGCCAGCAGCCGCGAATCCAACACTGAAGCTTTCTTT.

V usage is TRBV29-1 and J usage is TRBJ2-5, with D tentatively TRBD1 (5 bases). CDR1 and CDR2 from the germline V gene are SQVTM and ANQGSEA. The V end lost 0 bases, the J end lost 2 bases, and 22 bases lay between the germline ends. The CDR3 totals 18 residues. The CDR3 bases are TGCAGCGTTGAAGATCGAGACAGAAAAACGAATTATCAAGAGACCCAGTACTTC. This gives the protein CSVEDRDRKTNYQETQYF.

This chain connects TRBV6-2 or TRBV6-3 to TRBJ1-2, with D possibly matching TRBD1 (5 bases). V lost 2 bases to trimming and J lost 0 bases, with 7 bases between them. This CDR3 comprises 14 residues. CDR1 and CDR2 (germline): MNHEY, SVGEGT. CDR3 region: CASSYGGANYGYTF. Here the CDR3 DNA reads TGTGCCAGCAGTTACGGAGGGGCTAACTATGGCTACACCTTC.

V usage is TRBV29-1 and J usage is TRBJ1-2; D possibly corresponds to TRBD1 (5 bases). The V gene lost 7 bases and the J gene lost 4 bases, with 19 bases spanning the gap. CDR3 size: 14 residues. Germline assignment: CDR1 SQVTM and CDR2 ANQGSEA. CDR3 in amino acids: CSASLGEGIYGYTF. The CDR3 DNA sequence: TGCAGCGCGTCGCTAGGGGAGGGGATCTATGGCTACACCTTC.

This chain's CDR3 is CSASRGFEQFF. For the CDR3, the DNA is TGCAGTGCTAGTCGGGGATTTGAGCAGTTCTTC. The chain combines TRBV20-1 with TRBJ2-1, with TRBD2 as a possible D gene (5 bases). The V gene's germline CDR1 is DFQATT and CDR2 SNEGSKA (reference sequence). The CDR3 spans 11 residues. Trimming stripped 3 bases from V and 9 bases from J, with 9 bases between.

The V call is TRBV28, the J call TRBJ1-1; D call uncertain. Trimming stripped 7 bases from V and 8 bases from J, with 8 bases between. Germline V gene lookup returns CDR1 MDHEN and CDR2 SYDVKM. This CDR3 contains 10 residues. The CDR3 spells CASKGREAFF. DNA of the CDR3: TGTGCCAGCAAAGGCAGGGAAGCTTTCTTT.

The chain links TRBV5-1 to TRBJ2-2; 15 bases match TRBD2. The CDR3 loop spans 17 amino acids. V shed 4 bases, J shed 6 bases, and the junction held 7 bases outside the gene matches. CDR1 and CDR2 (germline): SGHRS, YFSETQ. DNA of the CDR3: TGCGCCAGCAGCCTAGGACTAGCGGGAGGGTTCCCCGGGGAGCTGTTTTTT. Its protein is CASSLGLAGGFPGELFF.